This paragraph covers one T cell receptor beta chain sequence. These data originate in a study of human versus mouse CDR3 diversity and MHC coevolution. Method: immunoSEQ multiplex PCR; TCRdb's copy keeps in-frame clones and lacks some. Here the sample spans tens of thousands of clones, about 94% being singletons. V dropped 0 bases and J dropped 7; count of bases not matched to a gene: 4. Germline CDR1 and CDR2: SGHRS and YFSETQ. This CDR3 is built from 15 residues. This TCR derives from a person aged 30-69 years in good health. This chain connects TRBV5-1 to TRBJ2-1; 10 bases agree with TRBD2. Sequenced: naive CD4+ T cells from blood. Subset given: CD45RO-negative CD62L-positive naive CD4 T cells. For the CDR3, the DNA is TGCGCCAGCAGCTTGGCTACTAGCGGGGAAAATGAGCAGTTCTTC. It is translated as CASSLATSGENEQFF.